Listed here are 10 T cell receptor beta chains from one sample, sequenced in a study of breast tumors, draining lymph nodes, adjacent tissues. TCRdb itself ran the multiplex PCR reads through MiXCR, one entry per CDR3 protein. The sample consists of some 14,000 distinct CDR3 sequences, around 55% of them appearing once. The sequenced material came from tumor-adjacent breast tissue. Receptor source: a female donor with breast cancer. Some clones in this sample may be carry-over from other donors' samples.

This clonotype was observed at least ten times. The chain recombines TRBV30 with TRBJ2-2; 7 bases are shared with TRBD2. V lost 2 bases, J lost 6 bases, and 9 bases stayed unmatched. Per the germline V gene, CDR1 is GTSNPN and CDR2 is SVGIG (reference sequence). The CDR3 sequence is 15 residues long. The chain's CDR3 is CAWSKRSGISGELFF. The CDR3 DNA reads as TGTGCCTGGAGTAAGAGGAGCGGGATATCCGGGGAGCTGTTTTTT.

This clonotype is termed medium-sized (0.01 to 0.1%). The CDR3 region is CASSLGQGNYGYTF. CDR3 sequence (DNA): TGTGCCAGCAGCTTAGGACAGGGCAACTATGGCTACACCTTC. The chain combines TRBV7-9 with TRBJ1-2; 7 nucleotides match TRBD1. Per germline, CDR1 SEHNR and CDR2 FQNEAQ (reference sequence). The CDR3 length is 14 residues. V dropped 1 base and J dropped 2; count of bases not matched to a gene: 1. Variable domain in full (rest from reference TRBV7-9 and TRBJ1-2): DTGVSQNPRHKITKRGQNVTFRCDPISEHNRLYWYRQTLGQGPEFLTYFQNEAQLEKSRLLSDRFSAERPKGSFSTLEIQRTEQGDSAMYLCASSLGQGNYGYTFGSGTRLTVV.

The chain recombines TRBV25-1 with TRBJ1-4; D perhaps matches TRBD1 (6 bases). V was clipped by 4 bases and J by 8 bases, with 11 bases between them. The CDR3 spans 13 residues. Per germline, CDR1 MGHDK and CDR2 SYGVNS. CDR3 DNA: TGTGCCAGCAGTGGCAGGGGCTGGGAAAAACTGTTTTTT. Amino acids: CASSGRGWEKLFF.

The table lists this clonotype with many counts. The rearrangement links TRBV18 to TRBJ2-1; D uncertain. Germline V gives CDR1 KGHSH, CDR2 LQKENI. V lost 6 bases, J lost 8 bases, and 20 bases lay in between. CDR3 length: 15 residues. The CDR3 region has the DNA TGTGCCAGCTCGCCTGACACTACCCCTACGGATGAGCAGTTCTTC. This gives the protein CASSPDTTPTDEQFF.

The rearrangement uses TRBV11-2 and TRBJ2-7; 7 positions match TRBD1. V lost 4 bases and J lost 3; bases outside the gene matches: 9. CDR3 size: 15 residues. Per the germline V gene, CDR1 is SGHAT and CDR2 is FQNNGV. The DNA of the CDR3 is TGTGCCAGCAGCTCACCCGGGACAGAAAACTACGAGCAGTACTTC. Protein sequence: CASSSPGTENYEQYF.

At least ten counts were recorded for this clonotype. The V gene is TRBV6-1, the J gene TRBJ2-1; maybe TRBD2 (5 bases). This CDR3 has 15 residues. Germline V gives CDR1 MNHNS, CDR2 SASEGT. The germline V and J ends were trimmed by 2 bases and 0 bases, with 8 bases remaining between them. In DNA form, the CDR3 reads TGTGCCAGCAGTGAACCGGGGAGCTCCTACAATGAGCAGTTCTTC. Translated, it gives CASSEPGSSYNEQFF.

CDR3 sequence (DNA): TGTGCCAGCTCCCAGGGACAGTCCCTCTACGAGCAGTACTTC. Its translation is CASSQGQSLYEQYF. The rearrangement joins TRBV11-2 to TRBJ2-7, with 7 bases lining up with TRBD1. This CDR3 comprises 14 residues. Germline V gene data show CDR1 as SGHAT and CDR2 as FQNNGV. V lost 8 bases to trimming and J lost 3 bases; unmatched junction nucleotides: 10.

CDR3 nucleotide sequence: TGTGCCAGCAGTTCCCGGACAGGGATGAATGGCTACACCTTC. Its translation is CASSSRTGMNGYTF. The V call is TRBV6-5, the J call TRBJ1-2; 8 nucleotides line up with TRBD1. This CDR3 is built from 14 residues. V lost 4 bases to trimming and J lost 6 bases; unmatched junction nucleotides: 7. Germline V gene lookup returns CDR1 MNHEY and CDR2 SVGAGI.

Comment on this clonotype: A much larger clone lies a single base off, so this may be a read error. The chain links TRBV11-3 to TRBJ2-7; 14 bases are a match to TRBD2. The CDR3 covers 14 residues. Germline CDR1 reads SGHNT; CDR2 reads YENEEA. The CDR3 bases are TGTGCCAGCAGCCCGGGACTAGCGGGAGAGGAGCAGTGCTTC. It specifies CASSPGLAGEEQCF.

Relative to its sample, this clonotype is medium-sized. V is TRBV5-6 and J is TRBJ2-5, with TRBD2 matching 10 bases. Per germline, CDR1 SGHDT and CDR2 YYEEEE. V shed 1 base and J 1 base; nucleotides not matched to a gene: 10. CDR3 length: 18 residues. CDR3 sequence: CASSLRLAGPLLQETQYF. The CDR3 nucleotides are TGTGCCAGCAGCTTGAGACTAGCGGGTCCCTTACTCCAAGAGACCCAGTACTTC.